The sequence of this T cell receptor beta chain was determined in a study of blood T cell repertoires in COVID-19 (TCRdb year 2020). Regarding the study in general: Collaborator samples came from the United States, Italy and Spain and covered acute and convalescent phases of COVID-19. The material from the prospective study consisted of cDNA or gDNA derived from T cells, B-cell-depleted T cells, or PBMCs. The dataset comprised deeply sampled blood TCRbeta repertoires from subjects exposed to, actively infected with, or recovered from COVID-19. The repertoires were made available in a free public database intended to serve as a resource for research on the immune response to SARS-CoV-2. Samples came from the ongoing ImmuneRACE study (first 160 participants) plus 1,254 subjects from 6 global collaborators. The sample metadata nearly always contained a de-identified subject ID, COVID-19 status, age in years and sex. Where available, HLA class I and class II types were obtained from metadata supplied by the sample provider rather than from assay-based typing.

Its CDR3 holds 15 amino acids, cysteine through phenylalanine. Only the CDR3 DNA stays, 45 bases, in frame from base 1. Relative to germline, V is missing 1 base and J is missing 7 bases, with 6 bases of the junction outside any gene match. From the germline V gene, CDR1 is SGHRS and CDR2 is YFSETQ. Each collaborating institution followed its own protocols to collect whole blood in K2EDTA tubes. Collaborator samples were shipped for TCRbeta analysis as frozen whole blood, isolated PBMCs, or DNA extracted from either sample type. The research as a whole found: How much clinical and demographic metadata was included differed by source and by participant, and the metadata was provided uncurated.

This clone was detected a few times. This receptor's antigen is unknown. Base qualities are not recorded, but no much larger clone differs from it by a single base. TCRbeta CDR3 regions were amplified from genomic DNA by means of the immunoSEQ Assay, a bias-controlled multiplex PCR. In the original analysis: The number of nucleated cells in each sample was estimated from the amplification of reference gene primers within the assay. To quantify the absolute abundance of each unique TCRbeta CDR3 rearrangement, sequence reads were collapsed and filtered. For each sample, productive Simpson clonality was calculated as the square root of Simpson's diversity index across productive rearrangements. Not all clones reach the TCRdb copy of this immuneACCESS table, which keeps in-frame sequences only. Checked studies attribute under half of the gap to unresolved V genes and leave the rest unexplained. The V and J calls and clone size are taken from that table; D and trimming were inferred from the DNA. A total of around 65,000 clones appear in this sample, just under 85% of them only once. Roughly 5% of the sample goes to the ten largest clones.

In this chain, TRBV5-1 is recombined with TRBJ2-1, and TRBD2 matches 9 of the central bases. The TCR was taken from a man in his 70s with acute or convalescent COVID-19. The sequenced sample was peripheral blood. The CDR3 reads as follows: CASSLMAGGKNEQFF. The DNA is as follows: TGCGCCAGCAGCTTGATGGCGGGGGGGAAGAATGAGCAGTTCTTC.